The rows below give T cell receptor beta chains drawn from one sample of a study of PD-L1 blockade in urothelial cancer. Libraries were prepared by immunoSEQ multiplex PCR; TCRdb keeps only in-frame clonotypes and omits some of them. In the table there are about 84,000 clones, around 76% of which are singletons. The specimen was PBMCs, collected around atezolizumab (anti-PD-L1) treatment. These receptors were collected from a man in his 70s with urothelial cancer. CDR3s include the opening cysteine and the closing phenylalanine or tryptophan. The D gene is left open where the match is weak. For some rows the clone size is stated as once, few or many, or as a class when expanded; others skip it.

abundance: -; v_gene: TRBV4-1; j_gene: TRBJ2-2; d_gene: -; CDR3nt: TGCGCCAGCAGCGGCCAGGGGGGCCACACCGGGGAGCTGTTTTTT; CDR3aa: CASSGQGGHTGELFF
abundance: -; v_gene: TRBV5-1; j_gene: TRBJ1-2; d_gene: TRBD1; CDR3nt: TGCGCCAGCAGCCCCAACCCGGGACAGGTTTATGGCTACACCTTC; CDR3aa: CASSPNPGQVYGYTF
abundance: once; v_gene: TRBV6-5; j_gene: TRBJ2-5; d_gene: TRBD2; CDR3nt: TGTGCCAGCAGACCACTAGCGGGGGGAGGGGAGACCCAGTACTTC; CDR3aa: CASRPLAGGGETQYF
abundance: -; v_gene: TRBV5-1; j_gene: TRBJ2-2; d_gene: -; CDR3nt: TGCGCCAGCAGCTTGGACGGGGGGAACACCGGGGAGCTGTTTTTT; CDR3aa: CASSLDGGNTGELFF
abundance: once; v_gene: TRBV25-1; j_gene: TRBJ2-3; d_gene: TRBD1; CDR3nt: TGTGCCAGCACCCCTACGACAGGGGTGGGAGATACGCAGTATTTT; CDR3aa: CASTPTTGVGDTQYF
abundance: -; v_gene: TRBV6-5; j_gene: TRBJ2-3; d_gene: -; CDR3nt: TGTGCCAGCGGTGACATCAGCACAGATACGCAGTATTTT; CDR3aa: CASGDISTDTQYF
abundance: -; v_gene: TRBV2; j_gene: TRBJ2-3; d_gene: TRBD2; CDR3nt: TGTGCCAGCAGTATTAGCGGGGGGAACACAGATACGCAGTATTTT; CDR3aa: CASSISGGNTDTQYF
abundance: -; v_gene: TRBV5-1; j_gene: TRBJ2-3; d_gene: -; CDR3nt: TGCGCCAGCAGCGGGCCAGACGTAACAGATACGCAGTATTTT; CDR3aa: CASSGPDVTDTQYF
abundance: -; v_gene: TRBV19; j_gene: TRBJ2-7; d_gene: TRBD2; CDR3nt: TGTGCCAGTAGTAGAGCGGGAGATTCCTACGAGCAGTACTTC; CDR3aa: CASSRAGDSYEQYF
abundance: once; v_gene: TRBV19; j_gene: TRBJ2-7; d_gene: -; CDR3nt: TGTGCCAGTAGTCGGACAGAAAGCTCCTACGAGCAGTACTTC; CDR3aa: CASSRTESSYEQYF
abundance: -; v_gene: TRBV2; j_gene: TRBJ1-2; d_gene: TRBD1; CDR3nt: TGTGCCAGCGGGGGGACAGGATATGGCTACACCTTC; CDR3aa: CASGGTGYGYTF
abundance: -; v_gene: TRBV18; j_gene: TRBJ1-3; d_gene: -; CDR3nt: TGTGCCAGCTCACCAGAGACAAGTACGACCATATATTTT; CDR3aa: CASSPETSTTIYF
abundance: -; v_gene: TRBV30; j_gene: TRBJ2-4; d_gene: TRBD2; CDR3nt: TGTGCCTGGAGTGTAACGGGGACTAGGGACATTCAGTACTTC; CDR3aa: CAWSVTGTRDIQYF